This T cell receptor beta chain was recovered during a study of blood T cell repertoires in COVID-19. Study background: Symptom resolution, clearance, or two negative PCRs marked donors in Cohort 3 as recovered. T cells, B-cell-depleted T cells, or PBMCs provided the cDNA or gDNA that served as material.

Profiled with immunoSEQ multiplex PCR; TCRdb holds only in-frame clones, not every one. The sample consists of about 270,000 clones, 88% of them appearing once. V dropped 1 base and J dropped 9 bases, with 12 bases sitting between them. The CDR3 is 14 residues long. From germline, CDR1 is KGHDR and CDR2 SFDVKD. Adults between about 18 and 95 years of age took part from some 25 US areas. The sequence was collected from a woman aged 55-69 years in a cohort exposed to, infected with or recovered from COVID-19 (not recorded which). The chain uses TRBV24-1 and TRBJ2-1, with a possible D match to TRBD1 (5 bases). Sequencing was performed on PBMCs or T cells enriched from blood (not recorded which). This CDR3 is CATSDFSTGIEQFF. The CDR3 DNA sequence: TGTGCCACCAGTGATTTCAGCACAGGTATTGAGCAGTTCTTC.